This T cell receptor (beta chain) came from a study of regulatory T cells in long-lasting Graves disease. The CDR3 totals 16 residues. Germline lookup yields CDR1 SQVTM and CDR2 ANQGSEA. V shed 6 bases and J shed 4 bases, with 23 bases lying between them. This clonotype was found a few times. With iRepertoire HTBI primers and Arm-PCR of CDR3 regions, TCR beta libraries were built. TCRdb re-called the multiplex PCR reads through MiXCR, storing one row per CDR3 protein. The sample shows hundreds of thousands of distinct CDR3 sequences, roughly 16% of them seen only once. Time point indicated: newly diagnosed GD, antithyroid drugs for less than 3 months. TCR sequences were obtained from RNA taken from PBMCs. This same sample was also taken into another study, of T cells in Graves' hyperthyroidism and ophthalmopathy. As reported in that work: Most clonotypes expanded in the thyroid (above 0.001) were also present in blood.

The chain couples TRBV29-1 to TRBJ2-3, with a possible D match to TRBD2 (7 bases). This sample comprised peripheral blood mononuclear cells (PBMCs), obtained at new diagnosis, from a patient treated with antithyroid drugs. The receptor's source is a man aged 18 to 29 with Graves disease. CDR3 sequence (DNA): TGCAGCGTCCGGGGGAGAGGGGGAGGGCCGTCAGATACGCAGTATTTT. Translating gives CSVRGRGGGPSDTQYF.